Presented here are 14 T cell receptor beta chains from one specimen sequenced in a study of CD8+CD57+ T cells in acquired aplastic anemia. All patients picked for sequencing had shown, by flow cytometry, an expansion of CD8+CD57+ cells. The TCR beta profiling, which covered VDJ combination and CDR3 sequence, was carried out using genomic DNA as the template. From the reads, TCRdb called clonotypes with MiXCR, one entry per CDR3 protein. The sample consists of approximately 190,000 distinct CDR3 sequences, around 47% of them appearing once. The sample was sorted CD4+, CD8+, or CD8+CD57+ T cells (not recorded which) from PBMCs. The receptors come from a human donor with aplastic anemia.

This clonotype was recorded a few times. The CDR3 reads CASSFEGKLHEQYF. CDR3 bases: TGTGCCAGCAGCTTCGAAGGGAAGCTTCACGAGCAGTACTTC. The chain links TRBV7-9 to TRBJ2-7; D uncertain. Trimming shortened V by 3 bases and J by 5 bases, and 14 bases separated the two germline ends. The CDR3 length is 14 residues. Germline V gene data show CDR1 as SEHNR and CDR2 as FQNEAQ (reference sequence).

The chain carries TRBV20-1 and TRBJ2-2; D is ambiguous. V lost 3 bases, J lost 1 base, and 15 bases lay in between. This CDR3 spans 16 amino acids. CDR1 is DFQATT and CDR2 is SNEGSKA in the germline V gene (reference sequence). The CDR3 loop is CSARPPRTGNTGELFF. CDR3 coding DNA: TGCAGTGCTAGGCCCCCTCGGACGGGGAACACCGGGGAGCTGTTTTTT.

This clonotype occurred many times. This chain links TRBV5-4 with TRBJ2-3; D remains unclear. The ends were cut back, 6 bases at V and 5 bases at J, with 4 bases in the middle. The CDR3 runs 10 residues. Germline CDR1 reads SGHNT; CDR2 reads YYREEE (reference sequence). CDR3 amino acids: CASKGDTQYF. The CDR3 coding sequence is TGTGCCAGCAAGGGAGATACGCAGTATTTT.

The V call is TRBV11-1, the J call TRBJ2-2; 8 nucleotides align to TRBD2. From germline, CDR1 is SGHAT and CDR2 FQDESV (reference sequence). Germline trimming cut 5 bases from V and 7 bases from J; bases unmatched to any gene: 12. The CDR3 consists of 16 residues. In nucleotides, the CDR3 is TGTGCCAGCAGCCTCGACTTAGCGGGAATTATCGGGGAGCTGTTTTTT. Translation gives CASSLDLAGIIGELFF.

This clonotype was seen more than once but under ten times. J is TRBJ2-5 and V is TRBV10-3; tentative D call: TRBD1 (5 bases). Per the germline V gene, CDR1 is ENHRY and CDR2 is SYGVKD. The CDR3 has 12 amino acids. Trimming left V 5 bases short and J 1 base short, with 5 bases between. The CDR3 DNA reads TGTGCCATCAGTAGGGGCCAAGAGACCCAGTACTTC. Translated: CAISRGQETQYF.

This clonotype turned up a few times. The chain uses TRBV2 and TRBJ2-7; unclear D gene. V was trimmed by 6 bases and J by 2 bases, leaving 17 bases between them. Germline V gene data show CDR1 as SNHLY and CDR2 as FYNNEI. CDR3 length: 15 residues. CDR3 protein: CASSEVASSTYEQYF. Written as DNA, the CDR3 is TGTGCCAGCAGCGAGGTGGCCTCTTCGACCTACGAGCAGTACTTC.

This clonotype was seen a few times. Just one base apart from a much larger clone, this may be a read error. The chain joins TRBV5-1 to TRBJ2-5, with TRBD2 matching 7 bases. This CDR3 spans 15 amino acids. CDR1 SGHRS and CDR2 YFSETQ come from the germline V gene. The CDR3 here is CASSLEPSGQEAQYF. The CDR3 DNA follows: TGCGCCAGCAGCTTGGAACCTAGCGGCCAAGAGGCCCAGTACTTC.

This clonotype showed up many times. V gene TRBV9 combines with J gene TRBJ2-1; no firm D call. CDR3 length: 16 residues. Germline-derived CDR1 and CDR2 are SGDLS and YYNGEE. The V end lost 0 bases, the J end lost 3 bases, and 13 bases lay between the germline ends. This chain's CDR3 is CASSVVAQSGYNEQFF. CDR3 sequence (DNA): TGTGCCAGCAGCGTAGTTGCCCAGTCAGGCTACAATGAGCAGTTCTTC.

The chain employs TRBV7-6 and TRBJ1-2; D is perhaps TRBD1 (5 bases). Germline CDR1 reads SGHVS; CDR2 reads FNYEAQ. Trimming shortened V by 0 bases and J by 13 bases, and 12 bases separated the two germline ends. The CDR3 has 12 residues. DNA for the CDR3: TGTGCCAGCAGCTTAGCGGGGGGACTCGCCACCTTC. It translates to CASSLAGGLATF.

This chain links TRBV25-1 with TRBJ2-5; 8 bases fit TRBD1. The V gene end was trimmed by 11 bases and the J gene end by 6 bases; junction bases not matched to a gene: 23. The CDR3 loop spans 17 amino acids. The germline CDR1 and CDR2 sequences are MGHDK and SYGVNS. DNA for the CDR3: TGTGCCCGAAGTACTGCTAGAGAGGGACAGGTTGTGAAGACCCAGTACTTC. Protein product: CARSTAREGQVVKTQYF.

This clonotype has ten or more counts. This chain connects TRBV29-1 to TRBJ1-2, with D perhaps matching TRBD1 (5 bases). The CDR3 runs to 17 residues. Germline-derived CDR1 and CDR2 are SQVTM and ANQGSEA. V gave up 0 bases and J gave up 4 bases, with 21 bases separating them. This CDR3 reads CSVEDPAHRRGTYGYTF. The CDR3 DNA sequence: TGCAGCGTTGAAGACCCCGCACACCGAAGGGGTACCTATGGCTACACCTTC.

The chain links TRBV10-3 to TRBJ1-2, with D perhaps matching TRBD1 (6 bases). CDR3 length equals 13 residues. The V gene lost 6 bases and the J gene lost 8 bases, with 16 bases spanning the gap. In germline, CDR1 is ENHRY, CDR2 SYGVKD. CDR3 DNA: TGTGCCATCAGGCTCCATAACAGGGAGGGCTACACCTTC. It translates to CAIRLHNREGYTF.

This clonotype has at least ten counts. The chain uses TRBV6-9 and TRBJ2-5, with 7 positions matching TRBD2. The CDR3 spans 15 residues. Germline CDR1 and CDR2: MNHGY and SVAAGI. The V gene end was trimmed by 3 bases and the J gene end by 7 bases; junction bases not matched to a gene: 11. The chain's CDR3 is CASSYETSNKRTQYF. CDR3 nucleotides: TGTGCCAGCAGTTACGAGACTAGCAATAAGAGGACCCAGTACTTC.

This clonotype has at least ten counts. This chain connects TRBV24-1 to TRBJ2-3; no firm D call. Trimming pared 7 bases from V and 6 bases from J, leaving 13 bases between. CDR3 size: 13 residues. Per the germline V gene, CDR1 is KGHDR and CDR2 is SFDVKD. The CDR3 DNA sequence: TGTGCCACCAGCGAACCCTCGTCGGATACGCAGTATTTT. The encoded protein is CATSEPSSDTQYF.